Listed here are 29 T cell receptor beta chains from one sample, sequenced in a study of cytomegalovirus exposure and HLA in healthy donors. Primers included in the PCR were 60 Vbeta and 13 Jbeta primers. Generated by immunoSEQ multiplex PCR, the TCRdb table keeps only in-frame clones and is missing some. The repertoire holds about 210,000 clones, with 75% to 80% as singletons. Source material: PBMCs. These receptors were taken from a male donor in good health and CMV-seronegative.

This chain uses TRBV7-9 with TRBJ1-4, with TRBD1 matching over 7 bases. The V gene end was trimmed by 3 bases and the J gene end by 4 bases; junction bases not matched to a gene: 5. Germline V gives CDR1 SEHNR, CDR2 FQNEAQ (reference sequence). This CDR3 has 15 residues. CDR3 loop: CASSLTTGVNEKLFF. In nucleotides, the CDR3 is TGTGCCAGCAGCTTGACAACAGGGGTTAATGAAAAACTGTTTTTT. Looking up the rest from reference TRBV7-9 and TRBJ1-4 gives the full variable domain: DTGVSQNPRHKITKRGQNVTFRCDPISEHNRLYWYRQTLGQGPEFLTYFQNEAQLEKSRLLSDRFSAERPKGSFSTLEIQRTEQGDSAMYLCASSLTTGVNEKLFFGSGTQLSVL.

The chain links TRBV7-5 to TRBJ2-7; the table names TRBD2, a call not compared with the DNA. TRBV7-5 is tagged as a pseudogene. The CDR3 runs 20 residues. The CDR3 DNA is TGTGTCAGAAGCTTAAACCTTCCCGGGAACGACAAGATAAATACCTACGAGCAGTACTTC. Residues: CVRSLNLPGNDKINTYEQYF.

The chain uses TRBV7-3 and TRBJ1-6; no definite D call. Germline lookup yields CDR1 SGHTA and CDR2 FQGTGA. The V and J ends lost 1 base and 8 bases respectively, with 12 bases between them. This CDR3 spans 15 amino acids. Written as DNA, the CDR3 is TGTGCCAGCAGCTTAATGGGGAGTAGTGATTCACCCCTCCACTTT. Translated: CASSLMGSSDSPLHF. Full variable domain (remainder filled in from reference TRBV7-3 and TRBJ1-6): GAGVSQTPSNKVTEKGKYVELRCDPISGHTALYWYRQSLGQGPEFLIYFQGTGAADDSGLPNDRFFAVRPEGSVSTLKIQRTERGDSAVYLCASSLMGSSDSPLHFGNGTRLTVT.

The chain joins TRBV9 to TRBJ1-4; possible D gene TRBD1, 6 bases. The CDR3 is made up of 16 amino acids. The V gene's germline CDR1 is SGDLS and CDR2 YYNGEE. Trimming took 3 bases from V and 6 from J, leaving 18 bases between them. The CDR3 region is CASSASRQETYEKLFF. CDR3 coding DNA: TGTGCCAGCAGCGCCTCTCGACAGGAAACGTATGAAAAACTGTTTTTT.

This clone turned up a few times. The chain joins TRBV27 to TRBJ1-1, with 7 bases matching TRBD1. Germline assignment: CDR1 MNHEY and CDR2 SMNVEV (reference sequence). The CDR3 runs to 16 residues. The V and J ends lost 3 bases and 3 bases, in that order; junction bases with no gene match: 10. CDR3 protein: CASSFVRGMMDTEAFF. Written as DNA, the CDR3 is TGTGCCAGCAGTTTTGTCAGGGGGATGATGGACACTGAAGCTTTCTTT.

The chain is built from TRBV5-6 and TRBJ2-7; a weak D match, TRBD1 (5 bases). Germline V CDR1 and CDR2: SGHDT, YYEEEE. V was clipped by 2 bases and J by 5 bases, with 11 bases between them. This CDR3 comprises 13 residues. CDR3 residues: CASSLPARDEQYF. CDR3 bases: TGTGCCAGCAGCTTACCCGCCAGGGACGAGCAGTACTTC.

The chain uses TRBV30 and TRBJ2-5; TRBD1 is a possible D gene (6 bases). The closer fit of TRBJ2-7 to the DNA end suggests the J call may be wrong. Germline V lookup: CDR1 GTSNPN, CDR2 SVGIG (reference sequence). The CDR3 loop spans 12 amino acids. CDR3 bases: TGTGCCTGGGGGACATTTTCCTACGAGCAGTACTTC. It translates to CAWGTFSYEQYF.

This chain uses TRBV4-2 with TRBJ2-7; D not resolved. The CDR3 totals 15 residues. Germline V gene data show CDR1 as LGHNA and CDR2 as YNFKEQ. The V end lost 0 bases, the J end lost 9 bases, and 18 bases lay between the germline ends. The CDR3 DNA reads TGTGCCAGCAGCCAAGAACGTGGTCGGGTAACGGGGCAGTACTTC. This gives the protein CASSQERGRVTGQYF.

This clone was observed a few times. This rearrangement joins TRBV27 to TRBJ2-7; 8 positions agree with TRBD1. Germline V gives CDR1 MNHEY, CDR2 SMNVEV (reference sequence). The CDR3 consists of 14 residues. V dropped 2 bases and J dropped 7; count of bases not matched to a gene: 7. The CDR3 spells CASSLRQGAGEQYF. The CDR3 DNA reads TGTGCCAGCAGTTTACGTCAGGGGGCGGGTGAGCAGTACTTC.

The V gene is TRBV9, the J gene TRBJ2-1, with TRBD2 identical over 7 bases. Germline V gives CDR1 SGDLS, CDR2 YYNGEE. CDR3 size: 14 residues. V shed 2 bases and J 9 bases; nucleotides not matched to a gene: 8. CDR3 bases: TGTGCCAGCAGCGTTGGCGGGAGTACGATTGAGCAGTTCTTC. It translates to CASSVGGSTIEQFF. The full variable domain, its missing parts supplied by reference TRBV9 and TRBJ2-1, is DSGVTQTPKHLITATGQRVTLRCSPRSGDLSVYWYQQSLDQGLQFLIQYYNGEERAKGNILERFSAQQFPDLHSELNLSSLELGDSALYFCASSVGGSTIEQFFGPGTRLTVL.

The chain employs TRBV30 and TRBJ2-3; the D is unclear. Trimming pared 3 bases from V and 4 bases from J, leaving 8 bases between. This CDR3 has 12 residues. Germline lookup yields CDR1 GTSNPN and CDR2 SVGIG (reference sequence). The CDR3, as DNA: TGTGCCTGGAGCCTAGTATCAGATACGCAGTATTTT. It translates to CAWSLVSDTQYF.

This chain uses TRBV18 with TRBJ1-6; D possibly corresponds to TRBD1 (5 bases). The CDR3 is 17 residues long. V lost 1 base and J 0 bases, leaving 10 bases between the germline ends. CDR1 is KGHSH and CDR2 is LQKENI in the germline V gene. The CDR3 region has the DNA TGTGCCAGCTCACCACTTATAGGGGTCTCCTATAATTCACCCCTCCACTTT. As protein: CASSPLIGVSYNSPLHF.

The chain uses TRBV11-2 and TRBJ2-7; D call uncertain. Trimming took 3 bases from V and 3 from J, leaving 6 bases between them. The CDR3 runs 12 residues. Germline lookup yields CDR1 SGHAT and CDR2 FQNNGV. DNA for the CDR3: TGTGCCAGCAGCTTCACTGTCTACGAGCAGTACTTC. This translates into CASSFTVYEQYF.

The chain links TRBV5-1 to TRBJ2-3; TRBD2 matches 9 bases. Germline CDR1 reads SGHRS; CDR2 reads YFSETQ. The CDR3 contains 13 residues. Unmatched junction bases numbered 1, after V lost 4 bases and J lost 4 bases. CDR3 residues: CASSPSGADTQYF. DNA for the CDR3: TGCGCCAGCAGCCCTAGCGGGGCAGATACGCAGTATTTT.

The chain joins TRBV4-3 to TRBJ1-1; D might be TRBD1 (6 bases). The germline V gene has CDR1 LGHNA and CDR2 YSLEER. Deletions cut 2 bases from V and 5 bases from J, with 15 bases between. The length of the CDR3 is 15 residues. As DNA, the CDR3 is TGCGCCAGCAGCCAATCACAGGGCCCCGGGACTGAAGCTTTCTTT. Encoded protein: CASSQSQGPGTEAFF.

There are a few counts of this clone. The chain joins TRBV27 to TRBJ2-2; 8 bases fit TRBD2. CDR1 and CDR2 (germline): MNHEY, SMNVEV (reference sequence). V was clipped by 1 base and J by 4 bases; unmatched bases: 5. The CDR3 covers 16 residues. The CDR3, as DNA: TGTGCCAGCAGTTTATTGACCGGGGGGGGCACCGGGGAGCTGTTTTTT. Its translation: CASSLLTGGGTGELFF.

The chain carries TRBV5-6 and TRBJ2-5; possible D gene TRBD1, 5 bases. Germline lookup yields CDR1 SGHDT and CDR2 YYEEEE. Trimming stripped 2 bases from V and 5 bases from J, with 13 bases between. The CDR3 consists of 14 residues. Here the CDR3 DNA reads TGTGCCAGCAGCTTTGTAAAAGGGGCCGAGACCCAGTACTTC. Amino acid sequence: CASSFVKGAETQYF.

The rearrangement links TRBV4-2 to TRBJ2-1; 9 bases align to TRBD2. Germline V lookup: CDR1 LGHNA, CDR2 YNFKEQ. CDR3 length equals 15 residues. V lost 1 base, J lost 12 bases, and 10 bases stayed unmatched. The chain's CDR3 is CASSQGTSADLGQFF. The CDR3 DNA reads as TGTGCCAGCAGCCAAGGGACTAGCGCAGATCTCGGGCAGTTCTTC.

This clone was picked up one time. The V gene is TRBV6-4, the J gene TRBJ2-2; tentatively, D is TRBD1 (5 bases). The CDR3 has 16 residues. Germline V gene sequence: CDR1 MRHNA, CDR2 SNTAGT. With 4 bases removed from V and 3 bases from J, the gap between germline ends came to 15 bases. The CDR3 loop is CASSVGAGADTGELFF. CDR3 nucleotide sequence: TGTGCCAGCAGTGTTGGGGCTGGGGCTGACACCGGGGAGCTGTTTTTT.

The J gene is TRBJ2-3, the V gene TRBV12-1; the table's D call, TRBD2, has no DNA check behind it. TRBV12-1 is a recognized pseudogene. The CDR3 consists of 15 residues. In DNA, the CDR3 is TGTGCCAGCAGCTTGAGCAGGGAGGTTACAGATACGCAGTATTTT. Protein product: CASSLSREVTDTQYF.

The chain joins TRBV9 to TRBJ2-3, with TRBD2 matching over 12 bases. Germline V gene lookup returns CDR1 SGDLS and CDR2 YYNGEE. Unmatched junction bases numbered 3, after V lost 3 bases and J lost 4 bases. This CDR3 is 15 amino acids long. The DNA of the CDR3 is TGTGCCAGCAGCGCCCTAGCGGGAGGGTCAGATACGCAGTATTTT. This codes for CASSALAGGSDTQYF.

This clone was detected a few times. The chain employs TRBV28 and TRBJ2-5, with D possibly TRBD2 on 5 matching bases. This CDR3 has 13 amino acids. V was clipped by 6 bases and J by 4 bases, with 12 bases between them. The germline V gene has CDR1 MDHEN and CDR2 SYDVKM. The CDR3 sequence is CASSKRGPETQYF. DNA of the CDR3: TGTGCCAGCAGCAAGAGAGGGCCAGAGACCCAGTACTTC.

This clone has only one observation. This chain uses TRBV7-3 with TRBJ2-1, with TRBD1 identical over 7 bases. This CDR3 spans 16 amino acids. After removal of 5 bases from V and 0 bases from J, the junction contained 7 bases not matched to a gene. Germline V gives CDR1 SGHTA, CDR2 FQGTGA. The CDR3 loop reads CASSPSQGYSYNEQFF. The CDR3 nucleotides read TGTGCCAGCAGCCCGTCACAGGGGTACTCCTACAATGAGCAGTTCTTC.

The rearrangement joins TRBV6-5 to TRBJ1-1; D uncertain. In germline, CDR1 is MNHEY, CDR2 SVGAGI. Trimming pared 0 bases from V and 0 bases from J, leaving 8 bases between. The length of the CDR3 is 15 residues. The CDR3 DNA sequence: TGTGCCAGCAGTTACTCCCCGGGGATGAACACTGAAGCTTTCTTT. It is translated as CASSYSPGMNTEAFF.

V usage is TRBV5-1 and J usage is TRBJ1-3; 7 bases map to TRBD1. Trimming removed 1 base from V and 7 bases from J; junction bases left unmatched: 8. Per germline, CDR1 SGHRS and CDR2 YFSETQ. The CDR3 loop spans 15 amino acids. The CDR3 DNA reads TGCGCCAGCAGCTTGTCTGGACAGGTGGAGAACACCATATATTTT. It encodes CASSLSGQVENTIYF.

The chain combines TRBV27 with TRBJ2-7, with 8 bases lining up with TRBD1. The V gene's germline CDR1 is MNHEY and CDR2 SMNVEV (reference sequence). J gave up 2 bases and V 6 bases, and 6 bases lay outside the gene matches. This CDR3 region has 14 residues. This CDR3 reads CASSQGAGTYEQYF. In DNA form, the CDR3 reads TGTGCCAGCAGCCAGGGGGCAGGGACCTACGAGCAGTACTTC.

CDR3 amino acids: CASSDPGGGGPQETQYF. DNA for the CDR3: TGTGCCAGCAGCGACCCCGGCGGGGGGGGCCCCCAAGAGACCCAGTACTTC. The chain carries TRBV28 and TRBJ2-5, with 9 bases identical to TRBD2. Trimming at V came to 6 bases and at J to 1 base, leaving 12 bases not matched to a gene. The germline gives CDR1 MDHEN, CDR2 SYDVKM. The CDR3 contains 17 residues.

This rearrangement joins TRBV7-9 to TRBJ1-4, with 10 bases identical to TRBD1. Trimming at V came to 4 bases and at J to 14 bases, leaving 13 bases not matched to a gene. Germline lookup yields CDR1 SEHNR and CDR2 FQNEAQ (reference sequence). The CDR3 is 15 amino acids. CDR3 region: CASSSSRDRGNGLFF. For the CDR3, the DNA is TGTGCCAGCAGCTCGTCCCGGGACAGGGGCAATGGGCTGTTTTTT.

This clone was detected once. This chain joins TRBV5-1 and TRBJ2-7, with 9 nucleotides matching TRBD1. J was trimmed by 7 bases and V by 3 bases; bases with no gene match: 8. Germline assignment: CDR1 SGHRS and CDR2 YFSETQ. The CDR3 extends over 14 amino acids. CDR3 loop: CASSSRDRDREQYF. Written as DNA, the CDR3 is TGCGCCAGCAGCTCCCGGGACAGGGATCGGGAGCAGTACTTC.